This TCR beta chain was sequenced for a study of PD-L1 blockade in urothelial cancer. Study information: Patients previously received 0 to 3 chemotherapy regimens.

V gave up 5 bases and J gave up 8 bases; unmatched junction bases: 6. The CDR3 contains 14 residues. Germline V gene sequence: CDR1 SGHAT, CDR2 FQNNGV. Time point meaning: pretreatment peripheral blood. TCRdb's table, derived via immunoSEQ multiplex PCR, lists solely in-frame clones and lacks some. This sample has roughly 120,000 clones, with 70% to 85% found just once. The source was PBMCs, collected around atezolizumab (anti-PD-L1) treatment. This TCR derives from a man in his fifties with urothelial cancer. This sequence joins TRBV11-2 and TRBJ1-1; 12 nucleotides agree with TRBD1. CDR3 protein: CASSPQGQGAEAFF. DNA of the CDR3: TGTGCCAGCAGCCCTCAGGGACAGGGGGCCGAAGCTTTCTTT.